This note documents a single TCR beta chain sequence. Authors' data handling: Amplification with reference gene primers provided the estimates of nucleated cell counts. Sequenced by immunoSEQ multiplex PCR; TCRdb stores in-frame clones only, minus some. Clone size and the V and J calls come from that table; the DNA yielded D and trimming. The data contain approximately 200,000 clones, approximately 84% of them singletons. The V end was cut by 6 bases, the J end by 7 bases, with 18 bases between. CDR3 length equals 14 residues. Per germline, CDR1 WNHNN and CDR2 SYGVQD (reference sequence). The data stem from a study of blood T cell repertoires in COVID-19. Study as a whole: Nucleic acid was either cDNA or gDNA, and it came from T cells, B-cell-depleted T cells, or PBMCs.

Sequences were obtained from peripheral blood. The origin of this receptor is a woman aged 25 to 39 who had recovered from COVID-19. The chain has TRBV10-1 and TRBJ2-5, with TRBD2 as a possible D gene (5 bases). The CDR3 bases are TGCGCCAGCAGCCCCGACGGAGGCGAAAGGACCCAGTACTTC. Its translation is CASSPDGGERTQYF.